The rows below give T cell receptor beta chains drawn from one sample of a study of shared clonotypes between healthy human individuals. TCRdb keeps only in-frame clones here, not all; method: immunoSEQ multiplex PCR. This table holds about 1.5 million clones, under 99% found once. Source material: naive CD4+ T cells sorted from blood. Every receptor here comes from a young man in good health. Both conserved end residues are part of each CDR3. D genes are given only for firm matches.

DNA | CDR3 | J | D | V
TGTGCCAGCAGCCATCAGGGACTTACCACGAACAATGAGCAGTTCTTC | CASSHQGLTTNNEQFF | TRBJ2-1 | NA | TRBV7-2
TGCGCCAGCAGCCAAGGGACAGGGTCCGGCTACACCTTC | CASSQGTGSGYTF | TRBJ1-2 | TRBD1 | TRBV4-3
TGCGCCAGCAGCGTCTCAGGACCTGCTGAAGCTTTCTTT | CASSVSGPAEAFF | TRBJ1-1 | NA | TRBV5-1
TGTGCCAGCAGTTCCCTCCGGGGACAGGGTTTTAACGAGCAGTACTTC | CASSSLRGQGFNEQYF | TRBJ2-7 | TRBD1 | TRBV6-5
TGCAGTGCTAGTCCGGTAAGAGCTTTCTTT | CSASPVRAFF | TRBJ1-1 | NA | TRBV20-1
TGTGCCAGCAGCTTAGGGTGGCAGGGATGGACTGAAGCTTTCTTT | CASSLGWQGWTEAFF | TRBJ1-1 | NA | TRBV11-2
TGTGCCAGCATAACTAGCGGGATCGATACGCAGTATTTT | CASITSGIDTQYF | TRBJ2-3 | TRBD2 | TRBV7-8
TGTGCCAGCAGCCCCCTGACAGGGGGCGGATTTGGGAATGAGCAGTTCTTC | CASSPLTGGGFGNEQFF | TRBJ2-1 | TRBD1 | TRBV7-2
TGTGCCAGCAGTACCGAGTGGACTAGCGGGAAAAAGCAGTACTTC | CASSTEWTSGKKQYF | TRBJ2-7 | TRBD2 | TRBV28
TGCGCCAGCACCCTGGAAAGGACGGCTACCGAGCAGTACTTC | CASTLERTATEQYF | TRBJ2-7 | NA | TRBV5-1
TGTGCCCCAGGGCAGGGCGATCAGCCCCAGCATTTT | CAPGQGDQPQHF | TRBJ1-5 | NA | TRBV15
TGTGCCAGCAGGCAAGATTACAATGAGCAGTTCTTC | CASRQDYNEQFF | TRBJ2-1 | NA | TRBV6-5
TGTGCCAGCAGCTTAGTGGGCGGGAGGGCCGACTACGAGCAGTACTTC | CASSLVGGRADYEQYF | TRBJ2-7 | TRBD2 | TRBV7-9
TGTGCCAGCAGTTTCCAAACTGGAGCCCAGCATTTT | CASSFQTGAQHF | TRBJ1-5 | NA | TRBV28
TGCAGCGTTACACTAGCGGGAGGGCCTGTCGACGAGCAGTACTTC | CSVTLAGGPVDEQYF | TRBJ2-7 | TRBD2 | TRBV29-1
TGCGCCAGCAGCCAAGACCCCACAGGGGCGACATATGGTGGCTACACCTTC | CASSQDPTGATYGGYTF | TRBJ1-2 | TRBD1 | TRBV4-1
TGCAGCGCCCGCCGGGACAGCTATGGCTACACCTTC | CSARRDSYGYTF | TRBJ1-2 | TRBD1 | TRBV29-1
TGTGCCAGCAACCGACCGGGACAGGGATCTGACGAGCAGTACTTC | CASNRPGQGSDEQYF | TRBJ2-7 | TRBD1 | TRBV28
TGTGCCAGCAGCTTAAGCGGCAGCACAGATACGCAGTATTTT | CASSLSGSTDTQYF | TRBJ2-3 | NA | TRBV7-3
TGCGCCAGCAGCCAAGAAGGGACAGGAGCCTACGAGCAGTACTTC | CASSQEGTGAYEQYF | TRBJ2-7 | TRBD1 | TRBV4-3
TGTGCCAGCAGCCAAAATTTACAGGGAACCTACAATGAGCAGTTCTTC | CASSQNLQGTYNEQFF | TRBJ2-1 | NA | TRBV5-5
TGTGCCAGCAGCTTGACTAGCGGGAACCAAGAGACCCAGTACTTC | CASSLTSGNQETQYF | TRBJ2-5 | TRBD2 | TRBV6-1
TGTGCCAGCCGCCAGAACACTGAAGCTTTCTTT | CASRQNTEAFF | TRBJ1-1 | NA | TRBV28
TGTGCCAGCAGTTCAAGACTAGGACCCTCCTACGAGCAGTACTTC | CASSSRLGPSYEQYF | TRBJ2-7 | NA | TRBV27
TGTGCCAGCAGCCCTTTGGACAGGGGGAGTGAAAAACTGTTTTTT | CASSPLDRGSEKLFF | TRBJ1-4 | TRBD1 | TRBV2
TGTGCCAGCAGCCCGGGACTAGCGGGCAACAATGAGCAGTTCTTC | CASSPGLAGNNEQFF | TRBJ2-1 | TRBD2 | TRBV7-7
TGTGCCAGCAGCTTAGGCAGGACAATAGTAGGTGAAAAACTGTTTTTT | CASSLGRTIVGEKLFF | TRBJ1-4 | NA | TRBV7-8